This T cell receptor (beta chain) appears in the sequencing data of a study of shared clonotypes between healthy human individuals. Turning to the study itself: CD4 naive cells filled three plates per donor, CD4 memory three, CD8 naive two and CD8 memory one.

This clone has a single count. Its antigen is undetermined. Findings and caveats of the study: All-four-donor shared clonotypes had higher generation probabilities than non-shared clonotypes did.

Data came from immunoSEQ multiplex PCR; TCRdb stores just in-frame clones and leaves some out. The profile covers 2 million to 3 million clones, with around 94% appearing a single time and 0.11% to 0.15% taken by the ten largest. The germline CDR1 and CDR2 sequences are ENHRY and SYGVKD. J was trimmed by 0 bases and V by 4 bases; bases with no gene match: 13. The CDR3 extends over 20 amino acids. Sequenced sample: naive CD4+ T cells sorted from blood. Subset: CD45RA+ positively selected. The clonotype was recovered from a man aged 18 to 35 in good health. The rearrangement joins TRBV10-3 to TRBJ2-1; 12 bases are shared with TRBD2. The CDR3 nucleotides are TGTGCCATCAGTGGGACCGGGACTAGCGGGCCTCTAAGCTCCTACAATGAGCAGTTCTTC. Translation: CAISGTGTSGPLSSYNEQFF.